What follows is one TCR beta chain and its context. The source of the sample is a study of cytomegalovirus exposure and HLA in healthy donors. Trimming shortened V by 2 bases and J by 0 bases, and 14 bases separated the two germline ends. The CDR3 totals 16 residues. Germline CDR1 reads SGHTA; CDR2 reads FQGTGA. PCR amplification relied on 60 Vbeta primers (plus 13 Jbeta primers). Method: immunoSEQ multiplex PCR; TCRdb's copy keeps in-frame clones and lacks some. The sample shows 120,000 or so clones, approximately 80% of them seen only once. This rearrangement joins TRBV7-3 to TRBJ2-7; a weak D match, TRBD2 (6 bases). This sequence was found in a woman under 30 in good health and CMV-seronegative. The sequenced sample was PBMCs. CDR3 sequence reads: CASSLEGRGRSYEQYF. The CDR3 nucleotides read TGTGCCAGCAGCTTAGAGGGGCGGGGTCGCTCCTACGAGCAGTACTTC.